This T cell receptor beta chain was identified in a study of blood T cell repertoires in COVID-19. Overall study: Italy, Spain and the United States were the sources of the convalescent and acute COVID-19 samples.

This CDR3 is 15 amino acids long. Trimming left V 6 bases short and J 0 bases short, with 12 bases between. Germline lookup yields CDR1 SNHLY and CDR2 FYNNEI. Source study methods: Estimates of nucleated cell counts were drawn from the amplification of reference gene primers. This table comes from immunoSEQ multiplex PCR, and its TCRdb copy is limited to in-frame clones, with some not included. V and J calls and clone size are copied from that table; D and trimming were computed from the DNA. The sample yields approximately 150,000 clones, over 70% seen once. Material: peripheral blood. V gene TRBV2 combines with J gene TRBJ2-1; D unclear. This TCR came from a woman aged 45-59 years with acute or convalescent COVID-19. The CDR3 loop reads CASRQRTLSYNEQFF. DNA of the CDR3: TGTGCCAGCAGGCAAAGAACTCTCTCCTACAATGAGCAGTTCTTC.